The next 27 T cell receptor beta chains were all read from a single sample in a study of T cells in women clearing cervical HPV infection. Clones were read by immunoSEQ multiplex PCR, and TCRdb kept only the in-frame ones, dropping some. Its table lists 30,000 to 35,000 clones. Sequences were obtained from blood buffy coat. The receptors were sampled from a woman aged 18 to 75 with a cervical HPV16 infection that either progressed to CIN3+ or cleared (not recorded which).

Remarks on this clone: The sequenced fragment ends 3 residues before the CDR3 boundary, so the rest is inferred from the germline J gene. The chain carries TRBV5-1 and TRBJ2-7; 8 bases align to TRBD1. The V segment lost 3 bases and the J segment 3 bases; nucleotides outside the gene matches: 2. The CDR3 is 13 residues long. The germline V gene encodes CDR1 SGHRS and CDR2 YFSETQ. The part of the CDR3 DNA that was read is TGCGCCAGCAGCTCCGGACAGGGCTACGAG. Encoded protein: CASSSGQGYE. The entire CDR3 protein reads CASSSGQGYEQYF.

About this clone itself: The read halts 3 residues ahead of the CDR3 end, with the missing end drawn from the germline J gene. The chain joins TRBV6-1 to TRBJ2-7; 8 nucleotides line up with TRBD1. Germline-derived CDR1 and CDR2 are MNHNS and SASEGT. This CDR3 contains 14 residues. Germline trimming cut 4 bases from V and 5 bases from J; bases unmatched to any gene: 7. CDR3 DNA, as far as it was read: TGTGCCAGCAGTGGCTGGACAGGGTCGGACGAG. Protein sequence: CASSGWTGSDE. The full CDR3 sequence reads CASSGWTGSDEQYF.

About this clone: The read finishes 3 residues shy of the CDR3 end, and the germline J gene is used to complete it. This sequence joins TRBV28 and TRBJ1-6, with 9 positions matching TRBD1. The trim removed 6 bases at V and 7 bases at J, leaving 4 bases unmatched. Germline V gives CDR1 MDHEN, CDR2 SYDVKM. The CDR3 has 14 amino acids. This chain's CDR3 is CASSPGQGNSPLHF. The sequenced part of the CDR3 DNA is TGTGCCAGCAGCCCCGGACAGGGGAATTCACCC.

Notes on this clone: The read is 3 residues too short to cover the CDR3 end, so that end is filled in from the germline J gene. The chain has TRBV5-1 and TRBJ2-7; tentatively, D is TRBD1 (7 bases). V was cut by 0 bases and J by 3 bases, with 19 bases left in between. This CDR3 comprises 17 residues. Germline V gene lookup returns CDR1 SGHRS and CDR2 YFSETQ. The CDR3 DNA, read in part, is TGCGCCAGCAGCTTGGGCGCGACAGGGACTTCCGGCTACGAG. Amino acid sequence: CASSLGATGTSGYE. The full CDR3 reads CASSLGATGTSGYEQYF.

Regarding this clone: The read comes to an end 3 residues before the CDR3 does, leaving the germline J gene to fill in the end. The gene calls are TRBV19 and TRBJ2-3; 8 nucleotides line up with TRBD1. The CDR3 is 15 amino acids. Germline V gives CDR1 LNHDA, CDR2 SQIVND (reference sequence). The CDR3 sequence is CASSAQDRGNQPQYF. The sequenced part of the CDR3 DNA is TGTGCCAGTAGTGCGCAAGACAGGGGCAATCAGCCG.

Note on this clone: The missing CDR3 end, 3 residues past where the read stops, is filled in from the germline J gene. This rearrangement joins TRBV20-1 to TRBJ2-7, with 9 bases aligning to TRBD1. Germline V gives CDR1 DFQATT, CDR2 SNEGSKA (reference sequence). This CDR3 comprises 14 residues. V lost 0 bases, J lost 5 bases, and 5 bases stayed unmatched. The CDR3 bases that were read are TGCAGTGCTAGAGAAGGACAGGGGTGGCACGAG. Translation gives CSAREGQGWHE. The full CDR3 sequence reads CSAREGQGWHEQYF.

Remarks on this clone: The read terminates 3 residues before the CDR3 end, so the remaining end is supplied by the germline J gene. The chain employs TRBV5-1 and TRBJ1-1; a weak D match, TRBD1 (5 bases). The CDR3 is made up of 14 amino acids. Germline CDR1 SGHRS, CDR2 YFSETQ. V lost 4 bases and J lost 6, with 16 bases in between. CDR3 DNA, as far as it was read: TGCGCCAGCAGCCCAGGGTCCGGATTTCCTGAA. Its translation is CASSPGSGFPE. The whole CDR3 sequence reads CASSPGSGFPEAFF.

In the case of this clone: The read is 3 residues too short to cover the CDR3 end, so that end is filled in from the germline J gene. The V call is TRBV20-1, the J call TRBJ1-2; D call uncertain. V was cut by 7 bases and J by 2 bases, with 5 bases left in between. Germline CDR1 DFQATT, CDR2 SNEGSKA (reference sequence). The CDR3 extends over 10 amino acids. CDR3 DNA (partial): TGCAGTGGTCAAAACTATGGC. It is translated as CSGQNYG. The full CDR3 reads CSGQNYGYTF.

Comment on this clone: The DNA ends 3 residues before the CDR3 does, and the rest of the CDR3 is filled in from the germline J gene. The rearrangement joins TRBV20-1 to TRBJ2-7; D remains ambiguous. The CDR3 is made up of 13 amino acids. Trimming pared 4 bases from V and 3 bases from J, leaving 13 bases between. Germline CDR1 reads DFQATT; CDR2 reads SNEGSKA (reference sequence). CDR3 sequence reads: CSAIGQNLYEQYF. CDR3 DNA, as far as it was read: TGCAGTGCTATAGGGCAGAACCTCTACGAG.

As to this clone: The read falls 3 residues short of the CDR3 end, and the missing part is taken from the germline J gene. This sequence joins TRBV28 and TRBJ2-7, with 7 bases identical to TRBD1. V dropped 6 bases and J dropped 0; count of bases not matched to a gene: 8. The CDR3 runs to 15 residues. From germline, CDR1 is MDHEN and CDR2 SYDVKM. The CDR3 bases that were read are TGTGCCAGCAGGACAGGGTTACGTTTCTCCTACGAG. This sequence encodes CASRTGLRFSYE. The full CDR3 sequence reads CASRTGLRFSYEQYF.

In the case of this clone: The read is 3 residues too short to cover the CDR3 end, so that end is filled in from the germline J gene. This chain joins TRBV7-6 and TRBJ2-7; possibly TRBD2 for D (7 bases). The CDR3 contains 15 residues. Trimming removed 1 base from V and 5 bases from J, with 15 bases in between. Germline values: CDR1 SGHVS, CDR2 FNYEAQ. The CDR3 sequence is CASSLEGGGLDEQYF. Partial CDR3 DNA: TGTGCCAGCAGCTTAGAAGGGGGGGGGCTAGACGAG.

Points on this clone: The read falls 3 residues short of the CDR3 end, and the missing part is taken from the germline J gene. The chain combines TRBV19 with TRBJ2-3; no definite D call. V dropped 6 bases and J dropped 6 bases, with 7 bases sitting between them. The CDR3 extends over 11 amino acids. Germline V gene data show CDR1 as LNHDA and CDR2 as SQIVND (reference sequence). CDR3 DNA (partial): TGTGCCAGTAGCAGATCCGATACG. This gives the protein CASSRSDT. The whole CDR3 protein is CASSRSDTQYF. Full variable domain (rest looked up from reference TRBV19 and TRBJ2-3): DGGITQSPKYLFRKEGQNVTLSCEQNLNHDAMYWYRQDPGQGLRLIYYSQIVNDFQKGDIAEGYSVSREKKESFPLTVTSAQKNPTAFYLCASSRSDTQYFGPGTRLTVL.

A remark on this clone: The read terminates 3 residues ahead of where the CDR3 ends, so the germline J gene completes it. The V gene is TRBV20-1, the J gene TRBJ1-1; the match to TRBD1 covers 8 bases. J gave up 3 bases and V 0 bases, and 6 bases lay outside the gene matches. The V gene's germline CDR1 is DFQATT and CDR2 SNEGSKA (reference sequence). This CDR3 is built from 15 residues. Here the CDR3 reads CSARDRQGMDTEAFF. Partial CDR3 DNA: TGCAGTGCTAGAGACCGACAGGGGATGGACACTGAA.

Comments on this clone: The sequence runs out 3 residues before the end of the CDR3; the remainder is reconstructed from the germline J gene. The rearrangement uses TRBV19 and TRBJ2-1, with 11 bases matching TRBD2. Per germline, CDR1 LNHDA and CDR2 SQIVND (reference sequence). Trimming removed 2 bases from V and 8 bases from J; junction bases left unmatched: 8. The CDR3 contains 16 residues. The CDR3 DNA, read in part, is TGTGCCAGTAGTATACCTAGCGGGAGGAGCCGCGATGAG. Protein sequence: CASSIPSGRSRDE. Given in full, the CDR3 is CASSIPSGRSRDEQFF.

CDR3 bases read: TGTGCCAGTAGTAGAGGGGCCGGCAGGGATACG. This codes for CASSRGAGRDT. The entire CDR3 reads CASSRGAGRDTQYF. This chain uses TRBV19 with TRBJ2-3; either TRBD1 or TRBD2 may fit D (5 bases each). The CDR3 goes on 3 residues after the read ends, and that part is filled in from the germline J gene. Trimming shortened V by 4 bases and J by 6 bases, and 14 bases separated the two germline ends. CDR3 length equals 14 residues. Germline-derived CDR1 and CDR2 are LNHDA and SQIVND (reference sequence).

This clone is labeled medium-sized based on frequency. Read coverage stops 3 residues before the CDR3 terminus; the germline J gene supplies the remainder. The genes are TRBV14 and TRBJ2-3; 8 bases are shared with TRBD1. The CDR3 has 16 residues. Trimming cost V 4 bases and J 2 bases; bases outside gene matches: 8. Germline V gene lookup returns CDR1 SGHDN and CDR2 FVKESK. Partial CDR3 DNA: TGTGCCAGCAGCCCCTTGACAGGGGAGCACACAGATACG. As protein: CASSPLTGEHTDT. The full CDR3 protein reads CASSPLTGEHTDTQYF. The full variable domain, with the rest looked up from reference TRBV14 and TRBJ2-3, is EAGVTQFPSHSVIEKGQTVTLRCDPISGHDNLYWYRRVMGKEIKFLLHFVKESKQDESGMPNNRFLAERTGGTYSTLKVQPAELEDSGVYFCASSPLTGEHTDTQYFGPGTRLTVL.

Of note for this clone: The read ends 3 residues shy of where the CDR3 ends; the end is completed using the germline J gene. The chain links TRBV28 to TRBJ2-4, with D unclear. The CDR3 loop spans 11 amino acids. Germline-derived CDR1 and CDR2 are MDHEN and SYDVKM. The part of the CDR3 DNA that was read is TGTGCCAGCAGTTTAAATATCTAT. Translation: CASSLNIY. The full CDR3 protein reads CASSLNIYQYF. The whole variable domain, remainder taken from reference TRBV28 and TRBJ2-4, is DVKVTQSSRYLVKRTGEKVFLECVQDMDHENMFWYRQDPGLGLRLIYFSYDVKMKEKGDIPEGYSVSREKKERFSLILESASTNQTSMYLCASSLNIYQYFGAGTRLSVL.

A note on this clone: The read terminates 3 residues before the CDR3 end, so the remaining end is supplied by the germline J gene. The chain employs TRBV6-2 or TRBV6-3 and TRBJ1-1; weak D call: TRBD1 (6 bases). Trimming removed 5 bases from V and 0 bases from J, with 16 bases in between. This CDR3 has 16 residues. Germline CDR1 MNHEY, CDR2 SVGEGT. The CDR3 DNA, read in part, is TGTGCCAGCAGTCCGCCTCCGGGACACCTGAACACTGAA. It is translated as CASSPPPGHLNTE. The full CDR3 protein is CASSPPPGHLNTEAFF.

The CDR3 bases that were read are TGCAGTGCTAGAGACGCCCTGGGGGGGGAGACC. It translates to CSARDALGGET. The CDR3 in full is CSARDALGGETQYF. V gene TRBV20-1 combines with J gene TRBJ2-5; 7 nucleotides line up with TRBD2. The DNA ends 3 residues before the CDR3 does, and the rest of the CDR3 is filled in from the germline J gene. J lost 5 bases, V lost 0 bases, and 6 bases had no gene match. CDR1 is DFQATT, CDR2 SNEGSKA, per germline (reference sequence). The CDR3 totals 14 residues.

For this clone: The read gets to within 3 residues of the CDR3 end, and the germline J gene fills in the rest. V is TRBV14 and J is TRBJ2-2; 7 bases map to TRBD2. Germline CDR1 is SGHDN and CDR2 is FVKESK. The CDR3 runs 15 residues. This CDR3 reads CASSPLGGSGSPLFF. The sequenced part of the CDR3 DNA is TGTGCCAGCAGCCCGCTGGGGGGGTCAGGTTCACCG. The whole variable domain, remainder taken from reference TRBV14 and TRBJ2-2, is EAGVTQFPSHSVIEKGQTVTLRCDPISGHDNLYWYRRVMGKEIKFLLHFVKESKQDESGMPNNRFLAERTGGTYSTLKVQPAELEDSGVYFCASSPLGGSGSPLFFGEGSRLTVL.

Details on this clone: The read ends 3 residues before the CDR3 terminus; that terminus is restored from the germline J gene. The chain is built from TRBV10-3 and TRBJ1-2, with 9 nucleotides matching TRBD1. The germline V gene has CDR1 ENHRY and CDR2 SYGVKD. This CDR3 is 13 amino acids long. V lost 11 bases, J lost 7 bases, and 11 bases stayed unmatched. Partial CDR3 DNA: TGTGCCCAGCGGGGACAGGGAGCGTCTGGC. Residues: CAQRGQGASG. The whole CDR3 sequence reads CAQRGQGASGYTF.

In the case of this clone: The read comes to an end 3 residues before the CDR3 does, leaving the germline J gene to fill in the end. Other DNA sequences in the sample encode the same CDR3. The chain employs TRBV6-1 and TRBJ1-2; 7 nucleotides match TRBD1. With 4 bases clipped from V and 3 bases from J, the junction kept 5 bases outside the gene matches. The CDR3 consists of 14 residues. From germline, CDR1 is MNHNS and CDR2 SASEGT. The part of the CDR3 DNA that was read is TGTGCCAGCAGTGCACAGGGGTCGGACTATGGC. Protein product: CASSAQGSDYG. The complete CDR3 reads CASSAQGSDYGYTF.

Of note for this clone: The read gets to within 3 residues of the CDR3 end, and the germline J gene fills in the rest. The chain recombines TRBV2 with TRBJ2-1; TRBD2 matches at 8 bases. The V and J ends lost 4 bases and 2 bases, in that order; junction bases with no gene match: 4. This CDR3 region has 15 residues. Per the germline V gene, CDR1 is SNHLY and CDR2 is FYNNEI. The covered CDR3 bases are TGTGCCAGCAGTGCGGAGACTAGCGCCTACAATGAG. It is translated as CASSAETSAYNE. The CDR3 reads in full as CASSAETSAYNEQFF.

The DNA read from the CDR3 is TGCGCCAGCAGCCGGAAGGGGGTTGGTCAAGAAAAA. This translates into CASSRKGVGQEK. The whole CDR3 region reads CASSRKGVGQEKLFF. The rearrangement links TRBV5-1 to TRBJ1-4; TRBD1 might be the D (6 bases). The read terminates 3 residues ahead of where the CDR3 ends, so the germline J gene completes it. Germline CDR1 is SGHRS and CDR2 is YFSETQ. The CDR3 consists of 15 residues. The ends were cut back, 4 bases at V and 8 bases at J, with 18 bases in the middle.

With regard to this clone: The read ends 3 residues before the CDR3 terminus; that terminus is restored from the germline J gene. The chain recombines TRBV29-1 with TRBJ2-7; D might be TRBD1 (5 bases). Trimming removed 6 bases from V and 3 bases from J, with 9 bases in between. Germline loops: CDR1 SQVTM, CDR2 ANQGSEA. The length of the CDR3 is 11 residues. The CDR3 is CSVGRDYEQYF. The CDR3 bases that were read are TGCAGCGTGGGCAGGGACTACGAG.

In regard to this clone: The read falls 3 residues short of the CDR3 end, and the missing part is taken from the germline J gene. The chain employs TRBV7-2 and TRBJ1-2; D not resolved. V lost 3 bases, J lost 2 bases, and 10 bases lay in between. The CDR3 sequence is 14 residues long. CDR1 and CDR2 from the germline V gene are SGHTA and FQGNSA. The part of the CDR3 DNA that was read is TGTGCCAGCAGCTTTCTAAACGAGAACTATGGC. Translating it yields CASSFLNENYG. The whole CDR3 protein is CASSFLNENYGYTF.

Turning to this clone: From the germline J gene comes the end of the CDR3, since the read stops 3 residues before it. The rearrangement uses TRBV19 and TRBJ1-2; 8 bases align to TRBD1. V lost 5 bases to trimming and J lost 6 bases; unmatched junction nucleotides: 8. Germline V gene sequence: CDR1 LNHDA, CDR2 SQIVND (reference sequence). This CDR3 spans 14 amino acids. CDR3 bases read: TGTGCCAGTAGTCATGGACAGGGAATGAATGGC. Protein sequence: CASSHGQGMNG. The CDR3 in full is CASSHGQGMNGYTF.